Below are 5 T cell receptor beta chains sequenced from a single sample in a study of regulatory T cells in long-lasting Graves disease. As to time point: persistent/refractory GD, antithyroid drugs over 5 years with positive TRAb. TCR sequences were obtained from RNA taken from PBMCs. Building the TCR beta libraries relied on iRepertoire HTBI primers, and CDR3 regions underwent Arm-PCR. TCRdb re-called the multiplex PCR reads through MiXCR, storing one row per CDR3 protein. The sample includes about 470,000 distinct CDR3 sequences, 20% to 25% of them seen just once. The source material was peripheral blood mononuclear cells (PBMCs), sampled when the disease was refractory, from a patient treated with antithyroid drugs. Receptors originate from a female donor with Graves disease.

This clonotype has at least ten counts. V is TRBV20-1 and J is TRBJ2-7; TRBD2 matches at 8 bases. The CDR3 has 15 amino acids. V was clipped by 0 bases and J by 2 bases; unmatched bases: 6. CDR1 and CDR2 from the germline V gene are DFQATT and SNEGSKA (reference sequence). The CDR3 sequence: CSARDLRGGPYEQYF. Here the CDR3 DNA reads TGCAGTGCTAGAGATCTCCGGGGGGGGCCCTACGAGCAGTACTTC.

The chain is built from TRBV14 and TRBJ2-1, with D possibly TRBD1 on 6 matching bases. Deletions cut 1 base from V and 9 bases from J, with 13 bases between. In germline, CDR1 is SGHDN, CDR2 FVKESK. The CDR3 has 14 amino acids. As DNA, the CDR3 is TGTGCCAGCAGCCAAGCATTTACAGGGACTGAGCAGTTCTTC. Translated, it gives CASSQAFTGTEQFF. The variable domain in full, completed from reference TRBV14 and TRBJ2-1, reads EAGVTQFPSHSVIEKGQTVTLRCDPISGHDNLYWYRRVMGKEIKFLLHFVKESKQDESGMPNNRFLAERTGGTYSTLKVQPAELEDSGVYFCASSQAFTGTEQFFGPGTRLTVL.

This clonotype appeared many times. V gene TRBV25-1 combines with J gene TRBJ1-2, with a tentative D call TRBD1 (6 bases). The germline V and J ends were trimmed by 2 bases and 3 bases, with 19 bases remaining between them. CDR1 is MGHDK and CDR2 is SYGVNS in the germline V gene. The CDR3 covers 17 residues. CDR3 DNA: TGTGCCAGCAGTGAAGGTTGGGCAGGGGATATCGACTATGGCTACACCTTC. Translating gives CASSEGWAGDIDYGYTF.

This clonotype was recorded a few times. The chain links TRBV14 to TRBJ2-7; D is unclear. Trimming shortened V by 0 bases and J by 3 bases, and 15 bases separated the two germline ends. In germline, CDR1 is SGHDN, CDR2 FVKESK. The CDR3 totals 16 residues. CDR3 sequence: CASSQDLTSFRYEQYF. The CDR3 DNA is TGTGCCAGCAGCCAAGATCTTACCAGCTTTCGCTACGAGCAGTACTTC.

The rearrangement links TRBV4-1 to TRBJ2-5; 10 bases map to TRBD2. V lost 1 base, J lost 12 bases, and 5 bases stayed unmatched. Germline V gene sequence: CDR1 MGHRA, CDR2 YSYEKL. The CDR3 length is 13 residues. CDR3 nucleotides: TGCGCCAGCAGCCAAGGCAGCCTAGCGGGGGAGTACTTC. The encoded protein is CASSQGSLAGEYF.